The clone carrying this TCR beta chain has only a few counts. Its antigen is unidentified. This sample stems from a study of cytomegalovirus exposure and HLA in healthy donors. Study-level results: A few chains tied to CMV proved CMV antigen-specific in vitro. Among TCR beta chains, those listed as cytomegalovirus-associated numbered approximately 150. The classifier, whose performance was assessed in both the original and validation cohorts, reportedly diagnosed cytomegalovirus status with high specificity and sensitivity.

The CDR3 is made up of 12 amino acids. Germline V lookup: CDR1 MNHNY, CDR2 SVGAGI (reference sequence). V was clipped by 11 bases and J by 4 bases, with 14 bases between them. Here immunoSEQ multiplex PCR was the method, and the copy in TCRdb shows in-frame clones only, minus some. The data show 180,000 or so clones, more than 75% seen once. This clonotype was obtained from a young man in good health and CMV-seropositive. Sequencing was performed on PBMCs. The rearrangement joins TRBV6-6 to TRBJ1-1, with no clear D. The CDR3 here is CAVRTGSTEAFF. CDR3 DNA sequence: TGTGCCGTCAGGACCGGGTCCACTGAAGCTTTCTTT.